This TCR beta chain was sequenced for a study of T cell repertoires in cytomegalovirus infection (dated by TCRdb to the late 2010s). Concerning the study at large: Peptide stimulations targeted recently identified HLA-C-restricted CMV epitopes, whose presentation resists viral immunomodulation, together with well-studied HLA-B-restricted epitopes. Donor HLA type was relevant to the analysis, as public TCR beta signatures indicated carriage of CMV infection together with the matching HLA type.

Sequenced on an Illumina HiSeq 1500. The public reads were reprocessed in TCRdb via fastp at Q25 and MiXCR, keeping in-frame beta chains. Rows merge per CDR3 protein into single entries with the most common DNA and genes. Present in this sample are 200,000 to 250,000 distinct CDR3 sequences, 35% to 40% of which were seen just once. Of the sample, more than 50% is held by the ten largest clones. The CDR1 and CDR2 encoded by the germline V gene (reference sequence) are LNHNV and YYDKDF. Measured from the cysteine to the phenylalanine, the CDR3 is 14 residues long. Of all the DNA, just the CDR3 is kept, 42 bases in frame from base 1. Trimming takes 5 bases off V and 6 bases off J; junction bases not matched to a gene: 9. The treatment or condition label, as the study defines it: in vitro stimulation with specific CMV peptide epitopes to enrich CMV-specific T cells. Results and caveats for the whole study, not just this receptor: The ex vivo response was dominated by HLA-C-restricted CMV-specific TCR beta clonotypes, which also provided the single most frequent clonotype in two of eight donors. Cumulative frequency of public TCR beta family members discriminated carriers of CMV infection plus the relevant HLA type in this cohort and an independent 352-donor cohort.

This clonotype was counted once. The clone's antigen remains unknown. The record has no base qualities; no much larger clone is one base away. One read yields weak evidence. This TCR was recovered from a human donor in good health (CMV status not recorded). Some clones in this sample may be carry-over from other donors' samples. The source material was CD8+ T cells from cultured PBMCs, sampled from culture after CMV antigen stimulation. The chain links TRBV15 with TRBJ1-2; the junction holds 7 bases that match TRBD1. In nucleotide form, the sequence is TGTGCCACCAGCGGCCGGGACAGCTGGAATGGCTACACCTTC. Translation gives CATSGRDSWNGYTF.